These 5 T cell receptor beta chains share one sample of origin, sequenced in a study of cytomegalovirus exposure and HLA in healthy donors. This PCR relied on a set of 60 Vbeta primers and 13 Jbeta primers. Profiled with immunoSEQ multiplex PCR; TCRdb holds only in-frame clones, not every one. The table records roughly 60,000 clones, approximately 63% of them present only once. The sequenced sample consisted of PBMCs. These receptors originate from a woman aged 55-69 years in good health and CMV-seropositive.

The J gene is TRBJ2-2, the V gene TRBV2; TRBD2 aligns across 8 bases. V shed 6 bases, J shed 0 bases, and the junction held 3 bases outside the gene matches. The CDR3 has 15 residues. The germline gives CDR1 SNHLY, CDR2 FYNNEI. Here the CDR3 reads CASRVLAANTGELFF. The CDR3 coding sequence is TGTGCCAGCAGAGTACTAGCGGCGAACACCGGGGAGCTGTTTTTT.

This chain joins TRBV5-1 and TRBJ1-2; a possible D gene is TRBD1 (5 bases). Trimming took 2 bases from V and 4 from J, leaving 15 bases between them. The CDR3 extends over 15 amino acids. Germline V gene lookup returns CDR1 SGHRS and CDR2 YFSETQ. CDR3 sequence: CASSFKTADSYGYTF. CDR3 nucleotides: TGCGCCAGCAGCTTTAAGACAGCCGATTCCTATGGCTACACCTTC.

This clone was picked up a small number of times. J is TRBJ2-1 and V is TRBV5-4; D ambiguous. Germline V lookup: CDR1 SGHNT, CDR2 YYREEE (reference sequence). This CDR3 has 16 residues. V lost 0 bases and J lost 6, with 16 bases in between. The CDR3 here is CASSLGASQASNEQFF. Written as DNA, the CDR3 is TGTGCCAGCAGCTTGGGGGCCAGCCAGGCCTCCAATGAGCAGTTCTTC.

This clone was detected only a few times. The chain recombines TRBV27 with TRBJ2-4; tentatively, D is TRBD1 (5 bases). Germline V gives CDR1 MNHEY, CDR2 SMNVEV (reference sequence). This CDR3 region has 16 residues. Trimming pared 5 bases from V and 0 bases from J, leaving 14 bases between. For the CDR3, the DNA is TGTGCCAGCAGTCCCTGGACAACCCTAGCCAAAAACATTCAGTACTTC. Translation: CASSPWTTLAKNIQYF.

The chain couples TRBV29-1 to TRBJ2-3, with TRBD2 matching over 7 bases. The CDR3 is 12 amino acids. Per the germline V gene, CDR1 is SQVTM and CDR2 is ANQGSEA. With V trimmed by 7 bases and J by 5 bases, 6 bases remained unmatched. CDR3: CSGGGFGDTQYF. CDR3 nucleotides: TGCAGCGGGGGGGGATTCGGAGATACGCAGTATTTT.